This T cell receptor beta chain was sequenced during a study of patients and donors after allogeneic stem cell transplantation. This clonotype was seen a handful of times. V lost 0 bases, J lost 7 bases, and 7 bases lay in between. The germline V gene encodes CDR1 SGHKS and CDR2 YYEKEE (reference sequence). CDR3 length: 13 residues. TCRdb reanalysed the RT-PCR reads using MiXCR and keeps one entry per CDR3 protein. The sample has about a million distinct CDR3 sequences, around 17% seen once; the top ten hold around 6%. The sample comprised blood, either unsorted or a sorted T cell fraction (not recorded which). The clonotype comes from a human donor who was either an allogeneic HSCT recipient or a stem cell or donor lymphocyte infusion donor (not recorded which). It is not recorded whose cells these are; they may come from a transplant donor. V and J are TRBV5-5 and TRBJ2-2; D uncertain. The CDR3 nucleotides read TGTGCCAGCAGCTTGGTGGCGGACGGGGAGCTGTTTTTT. As protein: CASSLVADGELFF.